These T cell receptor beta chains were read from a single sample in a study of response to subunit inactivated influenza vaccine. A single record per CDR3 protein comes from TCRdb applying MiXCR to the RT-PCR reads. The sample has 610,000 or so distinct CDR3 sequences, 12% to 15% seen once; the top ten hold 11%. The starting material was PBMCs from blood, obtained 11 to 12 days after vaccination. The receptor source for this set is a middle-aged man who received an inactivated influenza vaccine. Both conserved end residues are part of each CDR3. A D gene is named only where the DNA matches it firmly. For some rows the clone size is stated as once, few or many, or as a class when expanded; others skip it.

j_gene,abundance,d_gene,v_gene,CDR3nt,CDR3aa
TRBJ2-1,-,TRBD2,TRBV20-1,TGCAGTGCTAGAGCCCCGGGACTAGCCTATGAGCAGTTCTTC,CSARAPGLAYEQFF
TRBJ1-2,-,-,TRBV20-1,TGCAGTGCTAGAGATCCCGATCATTATGGCTACACCTTC,CSARDPDHYGYTF
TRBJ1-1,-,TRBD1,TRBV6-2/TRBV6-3,TGTGCCAGCAGAAGGACAGGGGAAGCTTTCTTT,CASRRTGEAFF
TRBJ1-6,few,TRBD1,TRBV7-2,TGTGCCAGCAGCCTCACCGGGACAGGGGGAAATTCACCCCTCCACTTT,CASSLTGTGGNSPLHF
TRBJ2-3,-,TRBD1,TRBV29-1,TGCAGCGTCAGGACAGGGAGCACAGATACGCAGTATTTT,CSVRTGSTDTQYF
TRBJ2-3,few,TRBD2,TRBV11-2,TGTGCCAGCAGCTTAAACGGGGGGTTAGATACGCAGTATTTT,CASSLNGGLDTQYF
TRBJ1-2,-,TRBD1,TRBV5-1,TGCGCCAGCAGCTGGGGACAGGGGAGTGACTATGGCTACACCTTC,CASSWGQGSDYGYTF
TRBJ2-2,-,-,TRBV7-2,TGTGCCAGCAGCTTAGCGCGTTTCGGGGAGCTGTTTTTT,CASSLARFGELFF
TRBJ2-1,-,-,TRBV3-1,TGTGCCAGCAGCCAAGTTCTGGCAGGGTCGAATGAGCAGTTCTTC,CASSQVLAGSNEQFF
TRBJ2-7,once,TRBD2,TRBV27,TGTGCCAGCAGTCGCTTCTTTGGCGGGGGGACCTCCTACGAGCAGTACTTC,CASSRFFGGGTSYEQYF
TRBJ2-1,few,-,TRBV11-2,TGTGCCAGCAGCTCCTCCCGGGACTTCTGGGAGCAGTTCTTC,CASSSSRDFWEQFF
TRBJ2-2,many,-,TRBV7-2,TGTGCCAGCACCTCCTTTGGGGGGACCGGGGAGCTGTTTTTT,CASTSFGGTGELFF
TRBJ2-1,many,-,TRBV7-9,TGTGCCAGCAGCAACTGGACGGCCCCCGAGCAGTTCTTC,CASSNWTAPEQFF
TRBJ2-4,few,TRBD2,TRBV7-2,TGTGCCAGCAGCCTCGTCCCTAGCGGGAGGGCCGGAAACATTCAGTACTTC,CASSLVPSGRAGNIQYF
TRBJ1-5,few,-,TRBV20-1,TGCAGTGCTAGTAGCGCAGTTAGCAATCAGCCCCAGCATTTT,CSASSAVSNQPQHF
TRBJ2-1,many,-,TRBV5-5,TGTGCCAGCAGCTTGGCCCTCGTGGTTGTCTACAATGAGCAGTTCTTC,CASSLALVVVYNEQFF
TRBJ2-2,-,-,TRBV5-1,TGCGCCAGCAGCTTGGCCGGACAGTACACCGGGGAGCTGTTTTTT,CASSLAGQYTGELFF
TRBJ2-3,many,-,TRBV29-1,TGCAGCGTTCCGGGACTCAACACAGATACGCAGTATTTT,CSVPGLNTDTQYF
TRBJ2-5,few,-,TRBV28,TGTGCCAGCAGTTCCCAACACCAAGAGACCCAGTACTTC,CASSSQHQETQYF
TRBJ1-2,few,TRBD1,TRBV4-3,TGCGCCAGCAGCGCCCAAGGGACAGGGGGCTTCGGCTACACCTTC,CASSAQGTGGFGYTF
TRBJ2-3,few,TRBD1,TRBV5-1,TGCGCCAGCAGCAATCGACAGGGAGAAGATACGCAGTATTTT,CASSNRQGEDTQYF
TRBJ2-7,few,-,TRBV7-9,TGTGCCAGCAGCTCCATGACAGGACGCTACGAGCAGTACTTC,CASSSMTGRYEQYF
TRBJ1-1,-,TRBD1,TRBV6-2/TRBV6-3,TGTGCCAGCAGGACCGCAGGGGGCCAGAACACTGAAGCTTTCTTT,CASRTAGGQNTEAFF
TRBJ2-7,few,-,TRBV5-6,TGTGCCAGCAGCTTGGCTGATCCAGGGGCCGAGCAGTACTTC,CASSLADPGAEQYF
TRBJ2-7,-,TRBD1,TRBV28,TGTGCCAGCAGTGCCCTGTCCCGGGACAGTAACCGGCAGTACTTC,CASSALSRDSNRQYF
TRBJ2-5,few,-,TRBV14,TGTGCCAGCAATCGGGGGTCTCACCAAGAGACCCAGTACTTC,CASNRGSHQETQYF
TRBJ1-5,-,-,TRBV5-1,TGCGCCAGCAGCTTGGCTGAAGGGGGTCAGCCCCAGCATTTT,CASSLAEGGQPQHF
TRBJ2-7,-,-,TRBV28,TGTGCCAGCAGTTCTCCTCTCGGCGGGGCGTACTACGAGCAGTACTTC,CASSSPLGGAYYEQYF
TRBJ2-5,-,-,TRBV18,TGTGCCAGCTCACCACCGAGGGCCATACAAGAGACCCAGTACTTC,CASSPPRAIQETQYF
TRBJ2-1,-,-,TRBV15,TGTGCCACCAGCAGAGTCGAGCGGTCCAACAATGAGCAGTTCTTC,CATSRVERSNNEQFF
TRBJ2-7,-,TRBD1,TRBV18,TGTGCCAGCTCACCACTGGGGACAGGGCAATACGAGCAGTACTTC,CASSPLGTGQYEQYF
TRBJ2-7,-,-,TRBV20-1,TGCAGTGCTAGAGAATTCTCCGGTCACGAGCAGTACTTC,CSAREFSGHEQYF
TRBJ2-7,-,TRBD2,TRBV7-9,TGTGCCAGCAGCTTAGGTATCGGGGGGATGTACGAGCAGTACTTC,CASSLGIGGMYEQYF
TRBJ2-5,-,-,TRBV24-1,TGTGCCACCAGTGATTTTAGGGACGGTGGCCAAGAGACCCAGTACTTC,CATSDFRDGGQETQYF
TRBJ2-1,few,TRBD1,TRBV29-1,TGCAGCGTTGACGGACAGGGGGAGGTGAATGAGCAGTTCTTC,CSVDGQGEVNEQFF
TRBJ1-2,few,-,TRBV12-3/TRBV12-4,TGTGCCAGCAGTATCAGGGTAACCAACTATGGCTACACCTTC,CASSIRVTNYGYTF
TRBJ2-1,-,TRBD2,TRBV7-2,TGTGCCAGCAGCTTAGTGCTAGCGGGAGGGCCTTCCTACAATGAGCAGTTCTTC,CASSLVLAGGPSYNEQFF
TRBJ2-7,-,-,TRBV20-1,TGCAGTGCTAGAGATCTCGGGGTAACCTACGAGCAGTACTTC,CSARDLGVTYEQYF
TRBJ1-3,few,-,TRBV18,TGTGCCACCAACAATGGAGCAGGAAACACCATATATTTT,CATNNGAGNTIYF
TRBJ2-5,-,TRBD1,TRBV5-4,TGTGCCAGCAGCTTGGAGTCAGGGGGCGCAGAGACCCAGTACTTC,CASSLESGGAETQYF
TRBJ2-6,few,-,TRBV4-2,TGTGCCAGCAGCCAGGACGGCCCTCCTGGGGCCAACGTCCTGACTTTC,CASSQDGPPGANVLTF
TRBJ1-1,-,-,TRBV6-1,TGTGCCAGCAGGGAAGGACAGCTCATGAACACTGAAGCTTTCTTT,CASREGQLMNTEAFF
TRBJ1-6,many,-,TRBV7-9,TGTGCCAGCAGTCCCAGGAATTCACCCCTCCACTTT,CASSPRNSPLHF
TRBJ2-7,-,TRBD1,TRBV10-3,TGTGCCATCAGTGCCGGGACAGGGTCCTACGAGCAGTACTTC,CAISAGTGSYEQYF
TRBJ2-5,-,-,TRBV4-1,TGCGCCAGCAGCCAGGAACCAGGGACCCAGTACTTC,CASSQEPGTQYF
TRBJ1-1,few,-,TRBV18,TGTGCCAGCTCACCGGGAGAACTGAACACTGAAGCTTTCTTT,CASSPGELNTEAFF
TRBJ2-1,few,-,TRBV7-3,TGTGCCAGCAGCTCGACCGGGATCTCCAATGAGCAGTTCTTC,CASSSTGISNEQFF
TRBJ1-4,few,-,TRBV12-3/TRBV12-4,TGTGCCAGCAGTTTCGCGGGGGGCATGAAACTGTTTTTT,CASSFAGGMKLFF
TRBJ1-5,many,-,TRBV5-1,TGCGCCAGCAGCTTGGAGTCAGGCAATCAGCCCCAGCATTTT,CASSLESGNQPQHF
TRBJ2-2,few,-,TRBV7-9,TGTGCCAGCAGCTCCCTACAAAACGGGGAGCTGTTTTTT,CASSSLQNGELFF
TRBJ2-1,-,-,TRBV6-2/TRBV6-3,TGTGCCAGCAGTAACTACCGGGCCCACAATGAGCAGTTCTTC,CASSNYRAHNEQFF